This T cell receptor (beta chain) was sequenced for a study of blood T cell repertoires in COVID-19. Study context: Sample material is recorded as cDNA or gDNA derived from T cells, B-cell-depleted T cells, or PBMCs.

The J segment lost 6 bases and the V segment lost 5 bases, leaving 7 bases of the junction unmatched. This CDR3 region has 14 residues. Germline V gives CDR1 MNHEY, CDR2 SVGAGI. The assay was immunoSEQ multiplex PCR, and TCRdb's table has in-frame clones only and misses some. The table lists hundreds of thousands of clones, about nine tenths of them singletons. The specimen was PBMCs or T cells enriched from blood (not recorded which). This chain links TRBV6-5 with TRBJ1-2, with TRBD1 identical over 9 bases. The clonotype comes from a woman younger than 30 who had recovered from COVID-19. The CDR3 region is CASSRDRDRHGYTF. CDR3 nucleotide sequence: TGTGCCAGCAGTCGGGACAGGGACCGGCATGGCTACACCTTC.